The rows below give T cell receptor beta chains drawn from one sample of a study of T cell responses to AZD1222 COVID-19 vaccine. The protocol was immunoSEQ multiplex PCR, while the TCRdb copy is restricted to in-frame clones and leaves out a portion. Here the sample spans roughly 120,000 clones, 92% being singletons. The sequencing here drew on peripheral blood, taken 28 days after the second AZD1222 dose. Receptors originate from an adult who received the AZD1222 COVID-19 vaccine. Each CDR3 is given with its conserved first and last residue. Each record gives: D gene, J gene, V gene, clone size, CDR3 DNA, CDR3 protein. D genes are given only for firm matches. A row's size may be missing; if present it is once, few, many or a size class.

>TRBD2|TRBJ2-7|TRBV2|NA
TGTGCCAGCAGTGCCTCACTAGCGGGAGGAGGCTACGAGCAGTACTTC
CASSASLAGGGYEQYF
>NA|TRBJ1-4|TRBV18|NA
TGTGCCAGCTCACAAGCCGGGTCATCTAATGAAAAACTGTTTTTT
CASSQAGSSNEKLFF
>NA|TRBJ1-2|TRBV28|NA
TGTGCCAGCAGTGGACCGCAGAATGATGGCTACACCTTC
CASSGPQNDGYTF
>TRBD1|TRBJ1-2|TRBV7-2|NA
TGTGCCAGCAACAGGGACAGCTCCAAGGATGGCTACACCTTC
CASNRDSSKDGYTF
>NA|TRBJ1-3|TRBV19|NA
TGTGCCAGTAGTACCGGGACCACCATCACCGCGGACACCATATATTTT
CASSTGTTITADTIYF
>TRBD2|TRBJ2-1|TRBV18|NA
TGTGCCAGCTCGAACACTTTACCGGGACTAGCGGGGGGAATTGAGCAGTTCTTC
CASSNTLPGLAGGIEQFF
>NA|TRBJ2-1|TRBV11-3|once
TGTGCCAGCAGCCCCGCAGGACTCGGCTCCGCGTCTAATGAGCAGTTCTTC
CASSPAGLGSASNEQFF
>NA|TRBJ2-7|TRBV5-6|NA
TGTGCCAGCAGCCCGGTAGGGGAAACTTACGAGCAGTACTTC
CASSPVGETYEQYF
>TRBD1|TRBJ2-7|TRBV19|once
TGTGCCAGTAGCACACAGGGGACCTCCTACGAGCAGTACTTC
CASSTQGTSYEQYF
>NA|TRBJ2-2|TRBV3-1/TRBV3-2|NA
TGTGCCAGCAGCCAATTCGCCCAGGCCTATCACGGGGAGCTGTTTTTT
CASSQFAQAYHGELFF
>TRBD1|TRBJ1-2|TRBV15|NA
TGTGCCACCAGTACCGGGACAGCGATTGATGGCTACACCTTC
CATSTGTAIDGYTF
>NA|TRBJ1-2|TRBV5-1|few
TGCGCCAGCAGCTTCACGGATAACTATGGCTACACCTTC
CASSFTDNYGYTF
>NA|TRBJ1-2|TRBV6-6|NA
TGTGCCAGCAGACAACAGGGCGTAGTGTATGGCTACACCTTC
CASRQQGVVYGYTF
>TRBD1|TRBJ2-7|TRBV3-1/TRBV3-2|once
TGTGCCAGCAGCCATTCAGGGGGCTGGTACGAGCAGTACTTC
CASSHSGGWYEQYF
>NA|TRBJ2-4|TRBV11-2|NA
TGTGCCAGCAGCTTAATTTCCGACATTCAGTACTTC
CASSLISDIQYF
>NA|TRBJ2-1|TRBV19|NA
TGTGCCAGTAGTATAGATAGGGCAGAATACAATGAGCAGTTCTTC
CASSIDRAEYNEQFF
>NA|TRBJ1-5|TRBV5-1|NA
TGCGCCAGCGCCAAGGCGGAAAATCAGCCCCAGCATTTT
CASAKAENQPQHF
>NA|TRBJ2-5|TRBV6-5|NA
TGTGCCAGCAGTTACTCCCCGTTTCTAAGAGGAGAGACCCAGTACTTC
CASSYSPFLRGETQYF
>TRBD1|TRBJ2-7|TRBV2|NA
TGTGCCAGCAGCGCCGCAGGGGGCGAGCAGTACTTC
CASSAAGGEQYF
>NA|TRBJ2-7|TRBV24-1|NA
TGTGCCACCCAAGAAAGGGGTCGGATCGAGCAGTACTTC
CATQERGRIEQYF
>TRBD2|TRBJ2-7|TRBV5-4|once
TGTGCCAGCAGCTTAAAACATACCTGGGGAGGGGCTCTATCCTACGAGCAGTACTTC
CASSLKHTWGGALSYEQYF
>NA|TRBJ1-1|TRBV5-1|NA
TGCGCCAGCAGCGACGAACTGCGAACCGAAGCTTTCTTT
CASSDELRTEAFF
>TRBD2|TRBJ2-7|TRBV5-1|NA
TGCGCCAGCAGCTTGGAGTCTAGCGGAACCTACGAGCAGTACTTC
CASSLESSGTYEQYF
>NA|TRBJ1-2|TRBV28|NA
TGTGCCAGCAGTTCGTCAGGTTATGGCTACACCTTC
CASSSSGYGYTF
>NA|TRBJ1-5|TRBV7-2|NA
TGTGCCAGCAGCTTAAAGCCAGGGCTTCAGCCCCAGCATTTT
CASSLKPGLQPQHF
>TRBD1|TRBJ2-7|TRBV19|NA
TGTGCCAGTCGGGACAGGGGTTCCTACGAGCAGTACTTC
CASRDRGSYEQYF
>NA|TRBJ2-7|TRBV5-5|NA
TGTGCCAGCAGCTTGGGGGCAGAACGCTCCTACGAGCAGTACTTC
CASSLGAERSYEQYF
>TRBD2|TRBJ2-7|TRBV27|NA
TGTGCCAGCAGAGGACTAGCGGGAGTTTACGAGCAGTACTTC
CASRGLAGVYEQYF
>TRBD1|TRBJ1-5|TRBV23-1|NA
TGCGCCAGCAGTCAATCTCGGGACAGAAATAGCAATCAGCCCCAGCATTTT
CASSQSRDRNSNQPQHF